The rows below give T cell receptor beta chains drawn from one sample of a study of OX40 agonist ivuxolimab in advanced cancers. Profiling relied on immunoSEQ multiplex PCR, and the TCRdb table lists in-frame clones only, not all of them. Of roughly 50,000 clones in the sample, roughly 90% were seen once. The sample in question was CD4+ or CD8+ T cells sorted from blood, obtained in a trial of the OX40 agonist ivuxolimab. The source is an adult with an advanced solid tumor such as melanoma, head and neck, liver or kidney cancer. The CDR3 runs from the conserved cysteine through the conserved F or W. The order of the fields is J gene, CDR3 length, V gene, CDR3 protein.

>TRBJ1-2|14|TRBV27
CASSSSGANYGYTF
>TRBJ2-2|15|TRBV27
CATARQGANTGELFF
>TRBJ2-3|15|TRBV10-3
CATTVTGLITDTQYF
>TRBJ2-3|14|TRBV13
CASSHRGLTDTQYF
>TRBJ1-1|17|TRBV27
CASLKNWGKGLNTEAFF
>TRBJ2-5|15|TRBV28
CASRLGDRAEETQYF
>TRBJ2-5|16|TRBV7-9
CASSPRTGVSQETQYF
>TRBJ2-1|19|TRBV4-2
CASSRVTPKTSGRDNEQFF
>TRBJ2-3|17|TRBV10-3
CAIRPAAGDFGTDTQYF
>TRBJ2-7|15|TRBV6-6
CASSYSKLGSYEQYF
>TRBJ1-1|16|TRBV5-1
CASSLQAGEGHTEAFF
>TRBJ2-7|14|TRBV27
CASSSPGQTYEQYF
>TRBJ1-1|16|TRBV7-2
CASSSRTGGARSEAFF
>TRBJ1-2|16|TRBV15
CATSNRTGTTNYGYTF
>TRBJ2-1|12|TRBV6-6
CASSYFDNEQFF
>TRBJ1-1|15|TRBV16
CASSQSGRGNTEAFF
>TRBJ2-6|14|TRBV5-1
CASSLDSGANVLTF
>TRBJ2-5|14|TRBV7-5
CARTPTGSQETQYF
>TRBJ2-7|14|TRBV7-2
CASTSGGGIYEQYF
>NA|15|TRBV2
CASSEGGSLSYEQYF